This is a list of T cell receptor beta chains from one sample in a study of blood T cells in healthy people across ages. TCRdb re-called the 5' RACE reads with MiXCR, one entry per CDR3 protein. The table shows about 800,000 distinct CDR3 sequences, with roughly 60% occurring only once. The sample taken for sequencing was blood. Receptors were obtained from a man aged 30 to 39 in good health. CDR3s leave out the opening cysteine and the closing phenylalanine or tryptophan. The D gene is left open where the match is weak.

v_call d_call cdr3_aa
TRBV28 NA ASSTKVGGTYNEQF
TRBV4-3 NA ASSVTRVGNEQF
TRBV13 NA ASSLNGGPQETQY
TRBV29-1 NA SVAGGATYEQY
TRBV7-2 TRBD2 ASSVVSGRNTIHEQF
TRBV29-1 NA SVEDRVIGRDQPQH
TRBV7-9 NA ASSPNADSSNEQF
TRBV5-1 TRBD1 ASSFGTDYNEQF
TRBV12-3/TRBV12-4 NA ASRPGTGLNYGYT
TRBV11-3 NA ASSSRQASQSPLH
TRBV7-2 TRBD2 ASSRTSGEGYEQY
TRBV4-1 TRBD2 ASSQSLAGEDYNEQF
TRBV7-3 NA ASSSAPHGAGAEAF
TRBV6-2/TRBV6-3 NA ASVEDTGEQY